Here is one T cell receptor (beta chain) with its context. Its recognized antigen is unknown. Base qualities are not recorded, but no much larger clone differs from it by a single base. The sample comes from a study of blood T cell repertoires in COVID-19 (dated by TCRdb to about 2020). Turning to the overall study: Samples from collaborators originated in the United States, Italy and Spain and spanned both the acute and convalescent phases of COVID-19. HLA class I and class II types, where available, came from metadata supplied by the sample provider rather than from assay-based typing. The prospective study material was composed of cDNA or gDNA derived from T cells, B-cell-depleted T cells, or PBMCs. Deeply sampled blood TCRbeta repertoires from subjects exposed to, actively infected with, or recovered from COVID-19 were included in the dataset. The sample metadata nearly always contained a de-identified subject ID, COVID-19 status, age in years and sex. A freely available public database, intended as a resource for researchers studying the immune response to SARS-CoV-2, is where the repertoires were released. The samples were drawn from two sources: the first 160 participants of the ongoing ImmuneRACE study, and approximately 1,300 subjects contributed by 6 global collaborators.

From the cysteine up to the phenylalanine, the CDR3 has a length of 13 residues. Of the read, only the CDR3 DNA is kept; its 39 bases are in frame from base 1. The germline V gene yields ENHRY for CDR1 and SYGVKD for CDR2. The germline ends are 13 bases apart after V is trimmed by 8 bases and J by 4 bases. Beyond this particular receptor, the publication reports: How much clinical and demographic metadata was included differed by source and by participant, and the metadata was provided uncurated.

Enrolling through a virtual design, the prospective study's participants ranged in age from roughly 18 to 95 years and lived across 20 to 25 United States geographic areas. Cohort assignment in the prospective study relied on participant-reported clinical history from a screening survey and a study questionnaire. ImmuneRACE Cohort 3 recovered participants were defined by two consecutive negative NP/OP PCR tests, healthcare professional clearance, or symptom resolution. Mobile phlebotomists in the prospective study collected whole blood, serum and a nasopharyngeal or oropharyngeal swab from every participant. Over a 2-month period, participants in the prospective study had the option of providing additional blood draws and questionnaires. Before DNA extraction, prospective study blood samples were shipped either frozen or at room temperature. The immunoSEQ Assay, a bias-controlled multiplex PCR, was used to amplify TCRbeta CDR3 regions from genomic DNA. The paper's data handling went like this. Within the assay, amplification of reference gene primers was used to estimate how many nucleated cells each sample contained. Sequence reads were collapsed and filtered to measure the absolute abundance of every unique TCRbeta CDR3 rearrangement. For each sample, productive Simpson clonality was calculated as the square root of Simpson's diversity index across productive rearrangements. The source is immuneACCESS, and TCRdb retained only in-frame sequences with V and J called. Part of the clones is not carried over; for the studies checked, unresolved V genes explain less than half of this, and the remainder is unexplained. V and J calls plus clone size are reproduced from that table; the DNA served to infer D and trimming. The sample records some 400,000 clones, around 87% of which are singletons. The top ten clonotypes cover around 1.3% of the sample.

Sequenced sample: PBMCs or T cells enriched from blood (not recorded which). The chain couples TRBV10-3 to TRBJ2-3; the D gene cannot be resolved reliably. This TCR derives from a man in his thirties or forties who had recovered from COVID-19. The DNA sequence follows: TGTGCCATCGCGGCGGTCCAACCAGATACGCAGTATTTT. This sequence encodes CAIAAVQPDTQYF.